This T cell receptor (beta chain) was recorded in a study of patients and donors after allogeneic stem cell transplantation. TCRdb passed the RT-PCR reads through MiXCR, listing each CDR3 protein once. Of hundreds of thousands of distinct CDR3 sequences listed, around an eighth are singletons. Germline loops: CDR1 LNHNV, CDR2 YYDKDF (reference sequence). The V and J ends lost 0 bases and 5 bases respectively, with 11 bases between them. The CDR3 runs 16 residues. The sequence came from a human donor who was either an allogeneic HSCT recipient or a stem cell or donor lymphocyte infusion donor (not recorded which). It is not recorded whose cells these are; they may come from a transplant donor. The chain employs TRBV15 and TRBJ1-6; D is unresolved. What was sequenced was blood, either unsorted or a sorted T cell fraction (not recorded which). The CDR3 here is CATSRDTIGNNSPLHF. DNA for the CDR3: TGTGCCACCAGCAGAGACACCATTGGGAATAATTCACCCCTCCACTTT.